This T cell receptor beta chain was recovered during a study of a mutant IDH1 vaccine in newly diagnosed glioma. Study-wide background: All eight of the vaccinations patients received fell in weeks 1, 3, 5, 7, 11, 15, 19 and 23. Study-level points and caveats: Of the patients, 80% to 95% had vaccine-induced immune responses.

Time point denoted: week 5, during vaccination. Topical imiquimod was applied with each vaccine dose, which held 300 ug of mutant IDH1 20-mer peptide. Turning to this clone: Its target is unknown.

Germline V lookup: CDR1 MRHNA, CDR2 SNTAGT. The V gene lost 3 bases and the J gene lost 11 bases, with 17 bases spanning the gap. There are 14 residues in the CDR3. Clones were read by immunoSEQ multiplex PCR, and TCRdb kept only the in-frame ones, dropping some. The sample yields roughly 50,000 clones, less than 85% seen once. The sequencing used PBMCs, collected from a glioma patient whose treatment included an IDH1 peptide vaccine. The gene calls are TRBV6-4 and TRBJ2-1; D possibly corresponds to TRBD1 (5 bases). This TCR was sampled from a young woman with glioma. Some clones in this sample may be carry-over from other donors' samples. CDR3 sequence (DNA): TGTGCCAGCAGTGATACCCCCTCAGACAGAAAGCAGTTCTTC. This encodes CASSDTPSDRKQFF.